One and the same sample provided the 22 T cell receptor beta chains below, sequenced in a study of cytomegalovirus exposure and HLA in healthy donors. Method: immunoSEQ multiplex PCR; TCRdb's copy keeps in-frame clones and lacks some. The sample carries some 110,000 clones, about 84% recorded once. Material for sequencing was PBMCs. These receptors were taken from a man aged 18 to 30 in good health and CMV-seronegative.

As DNA, the CDR3 is TGTGCCAGCAGCGGAAAGGTGGAGTCACAAGAGACCCAGTACTTC. It translates to CASSGKVESQETQYF. The genes are TRBV21-1 and TRBJ2-5; the table names TRBD2, a call not compared with the DNA. TRBV21-1 is a pseudogene segment. This CDR3 is built from 15 residues.

The chain couples TRBV5-1 to TRBJ2-1; D is unclear. The germline CDR1 and CDR2 sequences are SGHRS and YFSETQ. V was pared by 1 base and J by 8 bases, with 7 bases between. The CDR3 length is 12 residues. The chain's CDR3 is CASSLLGDEQFF. The CDR3 DNA is TGCGCCAGCAGCTTGCTAGGAGATGAGCAGTTCTTC.

The chain uses TRBV5-4 and TRBJ2-4; 7 bases are shared with TRBD2. V lost 6 bases, J lost 0 bases, and 6 bases stayed unmatched. Germline CDR1 reads SGHNT; CDR2 reads YYREEE (reference sequence). The CDR3 is 15 amino acids. The CDR3 loop is CASTPGGLAKNIQYF. CDR3 nucleotides: TGTGCCAGCACCCCCGGGGGGTTAGCCAAAAACATTCAGTACTTC. The whole variable domain, filled in from reference TRBV5-4 and TRBJ2-4, reads ETGVTQSPTHLIKTRGQQVTLRCSSQSGHNTVSWYQQALGQGPQFIFQYYREEENGRGNFPPRFSGLQFPNYSSELNVNALELDDSALYLCASTPGGLAKNIQYFGAGTRLSVL.

The genes are TRBV9 and TRBJ2-3; 8 bases match TRBD2. Germline lookup yields CDR1 SGDLS and CDR2 YYNGEE. The CDR3 is 17 amino acids. The junction had 9 bases not matched to a gene; V was cut back by 0 bases and J by 3 bases. CDR3 protein: CASSVAPSGRGTDTQYF. The CDR3 DNA reads TGTGCCAGCAGCGTAGCTCCCAGCGGGAGAGGAACAGATACGCAGTATTTT.

This chain uses TRBV6-1 with TRBJ1-1; D is undetermined. The ends were cut back, 3 bases at V and 5 bases at J, with 13 bases in the middle. The CDR3 has 14 amino acids. CDR1 and CDR2 (germline): MNHNS, SASEGT. CDR3 in DNA: TGTGCCAGCAGTGAGAGTAGCCTATGGACTGAAGCTTTCTTT. Protein product: CASSESSLWTEAFF.

The CDR3 reads CATEPGLAGGPTTGELFF. The CDR3 region has the DNA TGTGCCACCGAACCGGGACTAGCGGGAGGGCCGACCACCGGGGAGCTGTTTTTT. The chain recombines TRBV10-3 with TRBJ2-2; TRBD2 agrees at 16 bases. V trimming: 10 bases; J trimming: 4 bases; junction bases outside the gene matches: 12. The CDR3 is 18 residues long. Germline V gene data show CDR1 as ENHRY and CDR2 as SYGVKD.

The chain employs TRBV6-6 and TRBJ2-2; 8 bases fit TRBD2. Germline V CDR1 and CDR2: MNHNY, SVGAGI (reference sequence). The CDR3 runs to 16 residues. V dropped 0 bases and J dropped 0; count of bases not matched to a gene: 0. CDR3 loop: CASSYSGGANTGELFF. CDR3 nucleotide sequence: TGTGCCAGCAGTTACTCCGGGGGGGCGAACACCGGGGAGCTGTTTTTT.

V gene TRBV7-9 combines with J gene TRBJ1-1; a possible D gene is TRBD1 (6 bases). The ends were cut back, 4 bases at V and 11 bases at J, with 14 bases in the middle. This CDR3 has 12 residues. Germline assignment: CDR1 SEHNR and CDR2 FQNEAQ (reference sequence). CDR3 sequence: CASSYSQGLAFF. The CDR3 DNA is TGTGCCAGCAGCTACTCACAGGGTCTGGCTTTCTTT.

The CDR3 sequence: CASTIGGQAGYTF. DNA of the CDR3: TGTGCCAGTACCATCGGGGGGCAGGCGGGCTACACCTTC. The J gene is TRBJ1-2, the V gene TRBV19; D may be TRBD1 (6 bases). V lost 7 bases to trimming and J lost 8 bases, with 17 bases between them. The germline V gene encodes CDR1 LNHDA and CDR2 SQIVND (reference sequence). CDR3 length equals 13 residues.

The CDR3 DNA reads as TGTGCCAGCAGCCTCGGGACAGGGAGCAATCAGCCCCAGCATTTT. It encodes CASSLGTGSNQPQHF. The chain employs TRBV2 and TRBJ1-5, with 9 bases aligning to TRBD1. J lost 1 base, V lost 6 bases, and 4 bases had no gene match. The germline CDR1 and CDR2 sequences are SNHLY and FYNNEI. The CDR3 extends over 15 amino acids.

The V and J genes are TRBV29-1 and TRBJ2-1, with D possibly TRBD2 on 6 matching bases. V lost 0 bases to trimming and J lost 5 bases, with 17 bases between them. This CDR3 contains 16 residues. The germline V gene has CDR1 SQVTM and CDR2 ANQGSEA. CDR3 DNA: TGCAGCGTTGAAGACCGGAGGGCGCCCCGGAACAATGAGCAGTTCTTC. This translates into CSVEDRRAPRNNEQFF.

The chain recombines TRBV10-3 with TRBJ1-5, with 9 bases that match TRBD1. CDR1 and CDR2 from the germline V gene are ENHRY and SYGVKD. Germline trimming cut 6 bases from V and 5 bases from J; bases unmatched to any gene: 2. This CDR3 contains 13 residues. The CDR3 coding sequence is TGTGCCATCAGACGACAGGGGGATCAGCCCCAGCATTTT. Protein sequence: CAIRRQGDQPQHF.

For the CDR3, the DNA is TGTGCCAGCAGCCAAGAGACCGGAGGCGACCCCTCCTACAATGAGCAGTTCTTC. It codes for CASSQETGGDPSYNEQFF. The V call is TRBV4-2, the J call TRBJ2-1; possible D gene TRBD2, 5 bases. CDR3 size: 18 residues. Trimming removed 0 bases from V and 0 bases from J, with 15 bases in between. Germline lookup yields CDR1 LGHNA and CDR2 YNFKEQ.

The rearrangement joins TRBV10-3 to TRBJ2-2; D unclear. From germline, CDR1 is ENHRY and CDR2 SYGVKD. The CDR3 contains 16 residues. V was cut by 6 bases and J by 0 bases, with 14 bases left in between. CDR3 in DNA: TGTGCCATCAGGCCACTATCGGCAGCGAACACCGGGGAGCTGTTTTTT. Translating it yields CAIRPLSAANTGELFF.

A single count supports this clone. V and J are TRBV7-6 and TRBJ2-3, with D possibly matching TRBD2 (5 bases). CDR3 length: 13 amino acids. Germline CDR1 is SGHVS and CDR2 is FNYEAQ. V lost 5 bases and J lost 8, with 14 bases in between. DNA of the CDR3: TGTGCCAGCAGCCCCGCAGAGGGCCTTACGCAGTATTTT. Translation gives CASSPAEGLTQYF.

This clone occurred once. CDR3 protein: CSVWRGDEQYF. CDR3 DNA: TGCAGCGTTTGGCGGGGAGACGAGCAGTACTTC. The chain recombines TRBV29-1 with TRBJ2-7; the D gene is possibly TRBD2 (6 bases). V was shortened by 5 bases and J by 5 bases, with 10 bases between the two germline ends. The germline gives CDR1 SQVTM, CDR2 ANQGSEA. This CDR3 has 11 amino acids.

The chain recombines TRBV29-1 with TRBJ1-1; 7 nucleotides line up with TRBD1. Germline CDR1 SQVTM, CDR2 ANQGSEA. The V segment lost 4 bases and the J segment 5 bases; nucleotides outside the gene matches: 10. The CDR3 runs to 14 residues. CDR3 in amino acids: CSVAGQVFGTEAFF. CDR3 DNA sequence: TGCAGCGTTGCCGGACAGGTTTTTGGGACTGAAGCTTTCTTT.

The chain joins TRBV9 to TRBJ2-1; 8 bases are shared with TRBD2. V lost 2 bases, J lost 8 bases, and 21 bases stayed unmatched. This CDR3 is built from 19 residues. The germline gives CDR1 SGDLS, CDR2 YYNGEE. This CDR3 reads CASSVPKPGLAGPRDEQFF. CDR3 coding DNA: TGTGCCAGCAGCGTTCCGAAGCCAGGACTAGCCGGCCCACGGGATGAGCAGTTCTTC.

The chain employs TRBV11-3 and TRBJ2-5; a possible D gene is TRBD1 (6 bases). Trimming stripped 3 bases from V and 4 bases from J, with 9 bases between. The CDR3 spans 13 residues. Germline CDR1 is SGHNT and CDR2 is YENEEA. CDR3 residues: CASSFQGTETQYF. The CDR3 DNA follows: TGTGCCAGCAGCTTCCAGGGGACAGAGACCCAGTACTTC.

The rearrangement uses TRBV13 and TRBJ1-4, with 7 bases that match TRBD1. Germline trimming cut 5 bases from V and 8 bases from J; bases unmatched to any gene: 11. Germline loops: CDR1 PRHDT, CDR2 FYEKMQ (reference sequence). There are 15 residues in the CDR3. The CDR3 is CASSTRQGSGEKLFF. The CDR3 DNA follows: TGTGCCAGCAGCACTAGACAGGGCTCGGGCGAAAAACTGTTTTTT.

This sequence joins TRBV9 and TRBJ1-5; perhaps TRBD1 as D (6 bases). V was shortened by 3 bases and J by 0 bases, with 10 bases between the two germline ends. Germline V lookup: CDR1 SGDLS, CDR2 YYNGEE. This CDR3 region has 15 residues. The CDR3 sequence is CASSAQGYSNQPQHF. DNA of the CDR3: TGTGCCAGCAGCGCTCAGGGGTATAGCAATCAGCCCCAGCATTTT. The whole variable domain, filled in from reference TRBV9 and TRBJ1-5, reads DSGVTQTPKHLITATGQRVTLRCSPRSGDLSVYWYQQSLDQGLQFLIQYYNGEERAKGNILERFSAQQFPDLHSELNLSSLELGDSALYFCASSAQGYSNQPQHFGDGTRLSIL.

This clone was seen a single time. The chain links TRBV30 to TRBJ1-2; tentatively, D is TRBD1 (5 bases). The CDR3 length is 12 residues. V gave up 4 bases and J gave up 7 bases, with 13 bases separating them. Germline V gives CDR1 GTSNPN, CDR2 SVGIG (reference sequence). DNA of the CDR3: TGTGCCTGGAACCAGGGAATTGGTGGCTACACCTTC. It is translated as CAWNQGIGGYTF.